This T cell receptor (beta chain) was captured by sequencing in a study of shared clonotypes between healthy human individuals. Looking at the study overall: Per-donor plates numbered three CD4 naive, three CD4 memory, two CD8 naive and one CD8 memory.

At a deep level, the assay was run. Generated by immunoSEQ multiplex PCR, the TCRdb table keeps only in-frame clones and is missing some. The sample contains about 680,000 clones, roughly 72% of which appear only once. Findings of the study overall: Naive subsets, compared against memory subsets, generally had larger estimated richness values.

The V end was cut by 5 bases, the J end by 11 bases, with 12 bases between. The length of the CDR3 is 12 residues. CDR1 SGHAT and CDR2 FQNNGV come from the germline V gene. With respect to this clone: Its antigen is not identified.

This clonotype originated in a woman in her twenties or thirties in good health. The V and J genes are TRBV11-2 and TRBJ1-4, with D hard to call. The sample taken for sequencing was memory CD4+ T cells sorted from blood. As to subset: CD45RA-negative fraction. The CDR3 nucleotides read TGTGCCAGCAGCCGACAACCCGGGAAACTGTTTTTT. Residues: CASSRQPGKLFF.